One sample yielded the 26 T cell receptor beta chains listed below, sequenced in a study of T cell responses to AZD1222 COVID-19 vaccine. TCRdb's table, derived via immunoSEQ multiplex PCR, lists solely in-frame clones and lacks some. The sample has around 71,000 clones; roughly 80% are singletons. This material consisted of peripheral blood, taken on day 0 of AZD1222 vaccination. These receptor sequences come from an adult in good health.

The CDR3 nucleotides read TGTGCCAGTGCGCCCGGTAGCACAGATACGCAGTATTTT. Amino acids: CASAPGSTDTQYF. The chain links TRBV19 to TRBJ2-3; D not resolved. CDR3 length equals 13 residues. V was clipped by 8 bases and J by 0 bases, with 9 bases between them. Germline CDR1 and CDR2: LNHDA and SQIVND (reference sequence).

The chain employs TRBV10-3 and TRBJ1-2; D is perhaps TRBD1 (5 bases). Trimming left V 6 bases short and J 5 bases short, with 10 bases between. The CDR3 totals 12 residues. The germline gives CDR1 ENHRY, CDR2 SYGVKD. The CDR3 bases are TGTGCCATCAGGGAACAGGAGTATGGCTACACCTTC. Its translation: CAIREQEYGYTF.

The chain combines TRBV4-3 with TRBJ2-3; 7 nucleotides agree with TRBD1. V dropped 4 bases and J dropped 4; count of bases not matched to a gene: 8. Germline V gives CDR1 LGHNA, CDR2 YSLEER. This CDR3 is built from 15 residues. The CDR3 nucleotides are TGCGCCAGCAGCCTCAAATGGGGGACAGCAGATACGCAGTATTTT. Translating gives CASSLKWGTADTQYF.

The chain couples TRBV19 to TRBJ2-2, with D unclear. The CDR3 sequence is 14 residues long. V was pared by 8 bases and J by 3 bases, with 13 bases between. CDR1 is LNHDA, CDR2 SQIVND, per germline (reference sequence). CDR3 protein: CASFNLGDTGELFF. DNA of the CDR3: TGTGCCAGTTTCAATCTTGGGGACACCGGGGAGCTGTTTTTT.

The chain recombines TRBV12-1 with TRBJ1-2; the table calls TRBD1, which could not be checked here. TRBV12-1 is flagged as a pseudogene. CDR3 length: 18 amino acids. This chain's CDR3 is CASSSLRTGTLCGYGYTF. The CDR3 nucleotides read TGTGCCAGCAGCTCCCTTCGGACAGGGACTCTGTGCGGCTATGGCTACACCTTC.

The CDR3 DNA reads as TGTGCCAGCAGCCAAGATTATCAGGGATTCCGGCCCCAGCATTTT. Translation: CASSQDYQGFRPQHF. The chain employs TRBV3-1 (or the pseudogene TRBV3-2) and TRBJ1-5, with D possibly being TRBD1 (5 bases). Trimming removed 0 bases from V and 9 bases from J, with 15 bases in between. The CDR3 is 15 amino acids. Germline CDR1 is LGHDT and CDR2 is YNNKEL (reference sequence).

This CDR3 reads CASSAYSGSGETQYF. CDR3 in DNA: TGTGCCAGCAGCGCTTACAGCGGGAGTGGGGAGACCCAGTACTTC. The chain links TRBV5-4 to TRBJ2-5; TRBD2 matches at 8 bases. Trimming cost V 4 bases and J 5 bases; bases outside gene matches: 10. The germline CDR1 and CDR2 sequences are SGHNT and YYREEE (reference sequence). This CDR3 spans 15 amino acids.

The V and J genes are TRBV5-6 and TRBJ2-1, with 7 bases identical to TRBD1. This CDR3 is built from 16 residues. Germline CDR1 SGHDT, CDR2 YYEEEE. V shed 4 bases and J 1 base; nucleotides not matched to a gene: 8. The CDR3 DNA reads as TGTGCCAGCAGCCAGTATGAGACAGGGTCCTACAATGAGCAGTTCTTC. Residues: CASSQYETGSYNEQFF.

The chain uses TRBV18 and TRBJ2-1, with D hard to call. Trimming removed 3 bases from V and 5 bases from J, with 14 bases in between. The germline gives CDR1 KGHSH, CDR2 LQKENI. The CDR3 is made up of 15 amino acids. The CDR3 DNA reads as TGTGCCAGCTCACCCCTAGAGCAAAAAGACAATGAGCAGTTCTTC. This encodes CASSPLEQKDNEQFF. The full variable domain, rest sourced from reference TRBV18 and TRBJ2-1, is NAGVMQNPRHLVRRRGQEARLRCSPMKGHSHVYWYRQLPEEGLKFMVYLQKENIIDESGMPKERFSAEFPKEGPSILRIQQVVRGDSAAYFCASSPLEQKDNEQFFGPGTRLTVL.

This clone was observed many times. The DNA for the CDR3 is TGTGCCAGCAGCTTAGCGCTGATGGTAGAGACCCAGTACTTC. It codes for CASSLALMVETQYF. The chain recombines TRBV7-9 with TRBJ2-5; D unresolved. Trimming pared 0 bases from V and 4 bases from J, leaving 9 bases between. Per germline, CDR1 SEHNR and CDR2 FQNEAQ (reference sequence). The CDR3 consists of 14 residues. The whole variable domain, remainder taken from reference TRBV7-9 and TRBJ2-5, is DTGVSQNPRHKITKRGQNVTFRCDPISEHNRLYWYRQTLGQGPEFLTYFQNEAQLEKSRLLSDRFSAERPKGSFSTLEIQRTEQGDSAMYLCASSLALMVETQYFGPGTRLLVL.

The gene calls are TRBV9 and TRBJ2-3, with D perhaps matching TRBD2 (7 bases). Looked up from germline, CDR1 is SGDLS and CDR2 is YYNGEE. Trimming removed 0 bases at V and 4 bases at J, with 15 bases between. The CDR3 contains 16 residues. The CDR3 reads CASSVAGGAYADTQYF. The DNA of the CDR3 is TGTGCCAGCAGCGTAGCTGGGGGGGCTTATGCAGATACGCAGTATTTT. The full variable domain, rest sourced from reference TRBV9 and TRBJ2-3, is DSGVTQTPKHLITATGQRVTLRCSPRSGDLSVYWYQQSLDQGLQFLIQYYNGEERAKGNILERFSAQQFPDLHSELNLSSLELGDSALYFCASSVAGGAYADTQYFGPGTRLTVL.

DNA of the CDR3: TGTGCCAGCAGCTTACCAGGGACAGGGGGCTTTGAGACCCAGTACTTC. This codes for CASSLPGTGGFETQYF. The rearrangement links TRBV7-9 to TRBJ2-5, with 12 nucleotides matching TRBD1. The germline V gene encodes CDR1 SEHNR and CDR2 FQNEAQ (reference sequence). The CDR3 is 16 residues long. V shed 2 bases and J 5 bases; nucleotides not matched to a gene: 6.

V gene TRBV12-3 or TRBV12-4 combines with J gene TRBJ2-1; D possibly matches TRBD1 or TRBD2 (6 bases each). V dropped 3 bases and J dropped 6 bases, with 9 bases sitting between them. CDR3 length equals 13 residues. In DNA, the CDR3 is TGTGCCAGCAGTTTCCGGGGGCTCAATGAGCAGTTCTTC. This gives the protein CASSFRGLNEQFF.

The chain employs TRBV6-4 and TRBJ1-1; D might be TRBD1 (5 bases). The V end lost 7 bases, the J end lost 5 bases, and 23 bases lay between the germline ends. Germline loops: CDR1 MRHNA, CDR2 SNTAGT. The CDR3 runs 16 residues. CDR3 region: CASIVVLGGSGTEAFF. The CDR3 coding sequence is TGTGCCAGCATTGTGGTACTGGGGGGTAGCGGAACTGAAGCTTTCTTT.

J is TRBJ2-5 and V is TRBV12-3 or TRBV12-4; perhaps TRBD2 as D (6 bases). The CDR3 extends over 13 amino acids. Between the trimmed V and J ends, which lost 6 bases and 1 base, there was a span of 9 bases. The CDR3 here is CASSGGSQETQYF. CDR3 sequence (DNA): TGTGCCAGCAGCGGAGGGAGCCAAGAGACCCAGTACTTC.

This chain joins TRBV15 and TRBJ2-5, with 7 bases lining up with TRBD1. Germline-derived CDR1 and CDR2 are LNHNV and YYDKDF (reference sequence). CDR3 length equals 15 residues. Trimming cost V 5 bases and J 3 bases; bases outside gene matches: 9. Here the CDR3 reads CATSSPPTGKETQYF. As DNA, the CDR3 is TGTGCCACCAGCTCCCCTCCGACAGGGAAAGAGACCCAGTACTTC.

The rearrangement uses TRBV5-1 and TRBJ1-1; 8 bases match TRBD1. The CDR3 has 14 amino acids. Trimming removed 4 bases from V and 1 base from J; junction bases left unmatched: 3. Germline-derived CDR1 and CDR2 are SGHRS and YFSETQ. CDR3 residues: CASSAGTGNTEAFF. The CDR3 nucleotides are TGCGCCAGCAGCGCGGGGACAGGGAACACTGAAGCTTTCTTT.

The chain joins TRBV15 to TRBJ2-7; maybe TRBD1 (5 bases). The CDR3 totals 13 residues. V was trimmed by 0 bases and J by 5 bases, leaving 8 bases between them. Germline CDR1 and CDR2: LNHNV and YYDKDF (reference sequence). In nucleotides, the CDR3 is TGTGCCACCAGCAGAGATGGCAGGGACGAGCAGTACTTC. This gives the protein CATSRDGRDEQYF.

The chain links TRBV28 to TRBJ1-2; the match to TRBD1 covers 7 bases. Germline CDR1 reads MDHEN; CDR2 reads SYDVKM. The CDR3 consists of 15 residues. The trim removed 6 bases at V and 1 base at J, leaving 8 bases unmatched. The CDR3 nucleotides are TGTGCCAGCAGACCCGCTGACAGGGTTAACTATGGCTACACCTTC. Translation gives CASRPADRVNYGYTF.

The chain combines TRBV3-1 (or the pseudogene TRBV3-2) with TRBJ2-5; D is unresolved. CDR1 and CDR2 from the germline V gene are LGHDT and YNNKEL (reference sequence). The CDR3 is made up of 15 amino acids. V gave up 0 bases and J gave up 2 bases, with 10 bases separating them. In DNA form, the CDR3 reads TGTGCCAGCAGCCAAGAGTGGCTCGCGCAAGAGACCCAGTACTTC. Its translation is CASSQEWLAQETQYF.

This clone was picked up a small number of times. The gene calls are TRBV15 and TRBJ1-4; 10 bases agree with TRBD1. The CDR3 consists of 16 residues. The germline CDR1 and CDR2 sequences are LNHNV and YYDKDF (reference sequence). With 0 bases clipped from V and 8 bases from J, the junction kept 6 bases outside the gene matches. The CDR3, as DNA: TGTGCCACCAGCAGAGAATCGGGGACAGGGGACGAAAAACTGTTTTTT. Residues: CATSRESGTGDEKLFF.

The rearrangement links TRBV6-2 or TRBV6-3 to TRBJ1-2, with D maybe TRBD1 (5 bases). The CDR3 totals 13 residues. Trimming shortened V by 2 bases and J by 4 bases, and 8 bases separated the two germline ends. Germline lookup yields CDR1 MNHEY and CDR2 SVGEGT. CDR3 sequence: CASSYDSTYGYTF. CDR3 nucleotide sequence: TGTGCCAGCAGTTACGACAGTACCTATGGCTACACCTTC.

This rearrangement joins TRBV18 to TRBJ2-1, with 9 positions matching TRBD2. J lost 5 bases, V lost 8 bases, and 4 bases had no gene match. The CDR3 totals 13 residues. Germline assignment: CDR1 KGHSH and CDR2 LQKENI. The CDR3 bases are TGTGCCAGCAATAGCGGGGGAAACAATGAGCAGTTCTTC. Its protein is CASNSGGNNEQFF.

The chain couples TRBV5-1 to TRBJ2-3; D possibly corresponds to TRBD2 (5 bases). CDR3 length: 19 residues. Germline CDR1 and CDR2: SGHRS and YFSETQ. The V gene lost 0 bases and the J gene lost 5 bases, with 25 bases spanning the gap. This chain's CDR3 is CASSLGRAGVDLGLDTQYF. The CDR3 DNA reads TGCGCCAGCAGCTTGGGGCGGGCCGGGGTGGACCTGGGGTTAGATACGCAGTATTTT.

The chain recombines TRBV5-6 with TRBJ2-3; D is ambiguous. V lost 4 bases, J lost 6 bases, and 6 bases lay in between. Per germline, CDR1 SGHDT and CDR2 YYEEEE. This CDR3 region has 11 residues. CDR3 sequence reads: CASSRVDTQYF. Written as DNA, the CDR3 is TGTGCCAGCAGCCGAGTGGATACGCAGTATTTT.

The chain links TRBV30 to TRBJ1-1; D perhaps matches TRBD1 (6 bases). V was shortened by 5 bases and J by 2 bases, with 12 bases between the two germline ends. Germline V CDR1 and CDR2: GTSNPN, SVGIG (reference sequence). The CDR3 runs to 13 residues. CDR3: CAWETGYNTEAFF. CDR3 sequence (DNA): TGTGCCTGGGAGACAGGATATAACACTGAAGCTTTCTTT.